Described below is a single T cell receptor beta chain sequence and its context. Antigen specificity is unknown. These data come from a study of Graves' ophthalmopathy and Graves' hyperthyroidism. As for the study in general: No ophthalmopathy within 18 months of follow-up signified stable hyperthyroidism.

Study-wide points: Ophthalmopathy cases were distinguished from stable hyperthyroidism by a 13-signature model, reaching around 90% sensitivity and 65% to 83% specificity.

V lost 7 bases to trimming and J lost 4 bases, with 13 bases between them. The CDR3 runs 13 residues. Germline CDR1 reads MNHEY; CDR2 reads SVGEGT. RNA transcripts were the template, and TCR beta CDR3 regions were amplified from them. Second-round multiplex PCR came after a first-round RT-PCR that employed HTBI primers. From the multiplex PCR reads, TCRdb called clonotypes with MiXCR, one entry per CDR3 protein. In the table there are around 1.1 million distinct CDR3 sequences, 35% to 45% of which are singletons. The sequenced sample consisted of peripheral blood or thyroid tissue (not recorded which). The clonotype comes from an adult man with Graves' hyperthyroidism. This chain joins TRBV6-2 or TRBV6-3 and TRBJ1-1, with D possibly being TRBD1 (6 bases). CDR3 sequence: CASTWGQVTEAFF. The CDR3, as DNA: TGTGCCAGCACCTGGGGGCAGGTCACTGAAGCTTTCTTT.